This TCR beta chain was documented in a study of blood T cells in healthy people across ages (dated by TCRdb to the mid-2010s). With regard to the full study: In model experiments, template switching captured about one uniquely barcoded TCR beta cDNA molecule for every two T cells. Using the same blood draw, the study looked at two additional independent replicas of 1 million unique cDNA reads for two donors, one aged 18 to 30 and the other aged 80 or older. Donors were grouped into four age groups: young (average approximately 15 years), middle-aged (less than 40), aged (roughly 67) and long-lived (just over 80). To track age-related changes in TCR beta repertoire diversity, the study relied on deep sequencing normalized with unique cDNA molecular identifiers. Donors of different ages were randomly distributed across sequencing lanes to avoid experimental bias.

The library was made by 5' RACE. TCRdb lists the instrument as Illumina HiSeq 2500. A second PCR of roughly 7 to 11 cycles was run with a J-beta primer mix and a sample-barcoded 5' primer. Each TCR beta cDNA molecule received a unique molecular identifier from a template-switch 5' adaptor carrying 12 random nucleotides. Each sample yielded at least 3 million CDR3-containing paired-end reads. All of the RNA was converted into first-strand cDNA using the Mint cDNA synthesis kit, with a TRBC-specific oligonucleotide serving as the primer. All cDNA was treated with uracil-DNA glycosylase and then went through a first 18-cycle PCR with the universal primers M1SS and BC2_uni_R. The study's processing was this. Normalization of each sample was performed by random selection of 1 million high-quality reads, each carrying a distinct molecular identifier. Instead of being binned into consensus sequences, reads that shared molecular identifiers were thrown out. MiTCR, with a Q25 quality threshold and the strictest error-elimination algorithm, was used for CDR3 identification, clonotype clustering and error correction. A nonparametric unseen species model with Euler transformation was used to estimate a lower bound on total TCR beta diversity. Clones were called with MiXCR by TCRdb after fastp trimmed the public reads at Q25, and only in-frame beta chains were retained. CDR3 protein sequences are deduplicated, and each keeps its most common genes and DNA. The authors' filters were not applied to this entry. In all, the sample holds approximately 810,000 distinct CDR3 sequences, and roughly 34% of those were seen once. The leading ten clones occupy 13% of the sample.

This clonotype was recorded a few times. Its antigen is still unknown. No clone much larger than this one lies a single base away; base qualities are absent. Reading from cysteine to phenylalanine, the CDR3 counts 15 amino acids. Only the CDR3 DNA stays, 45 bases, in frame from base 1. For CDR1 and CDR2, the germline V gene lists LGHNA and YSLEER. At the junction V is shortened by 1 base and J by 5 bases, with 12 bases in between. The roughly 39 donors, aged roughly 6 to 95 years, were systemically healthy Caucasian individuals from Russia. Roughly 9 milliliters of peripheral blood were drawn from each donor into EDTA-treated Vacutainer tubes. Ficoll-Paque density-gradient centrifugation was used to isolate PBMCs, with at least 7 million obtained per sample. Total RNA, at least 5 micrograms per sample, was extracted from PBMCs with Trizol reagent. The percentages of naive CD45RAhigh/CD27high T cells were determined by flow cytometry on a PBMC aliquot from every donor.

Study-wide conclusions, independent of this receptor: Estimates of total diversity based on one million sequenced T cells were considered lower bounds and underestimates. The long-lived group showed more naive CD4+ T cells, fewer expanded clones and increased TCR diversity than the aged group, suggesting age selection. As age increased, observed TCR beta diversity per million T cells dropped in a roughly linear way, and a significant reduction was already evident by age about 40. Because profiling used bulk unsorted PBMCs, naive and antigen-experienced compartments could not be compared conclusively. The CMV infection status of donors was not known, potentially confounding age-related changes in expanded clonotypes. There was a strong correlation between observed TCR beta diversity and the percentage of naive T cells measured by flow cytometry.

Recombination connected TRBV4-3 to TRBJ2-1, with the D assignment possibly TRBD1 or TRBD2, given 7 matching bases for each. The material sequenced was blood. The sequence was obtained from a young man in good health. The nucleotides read TGCGCCAGCAGCCAAGCCAGGGGGGGACACAATGAGCAGTTCTTC. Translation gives CASSQARGGHNEQFF.